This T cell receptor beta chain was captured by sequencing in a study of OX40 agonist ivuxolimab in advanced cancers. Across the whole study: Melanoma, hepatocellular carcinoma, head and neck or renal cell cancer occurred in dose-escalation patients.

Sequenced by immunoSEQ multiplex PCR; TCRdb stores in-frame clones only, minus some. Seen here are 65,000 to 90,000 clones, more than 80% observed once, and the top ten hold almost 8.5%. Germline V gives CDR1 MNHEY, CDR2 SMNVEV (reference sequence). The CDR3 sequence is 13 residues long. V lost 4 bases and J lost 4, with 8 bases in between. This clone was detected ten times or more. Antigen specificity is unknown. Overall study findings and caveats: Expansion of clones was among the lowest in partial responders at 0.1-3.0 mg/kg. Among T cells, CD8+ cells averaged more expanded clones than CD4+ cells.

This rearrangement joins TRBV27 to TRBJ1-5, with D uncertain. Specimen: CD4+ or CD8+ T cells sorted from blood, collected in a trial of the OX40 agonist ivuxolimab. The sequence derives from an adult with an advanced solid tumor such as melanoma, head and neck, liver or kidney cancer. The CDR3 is CASSSTLNQPQHF. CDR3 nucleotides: TGTGCCAGCAGTTCCACTCTGAATCAGCCCCAGCATTTT.